The TCR beta chain under discussion was sequenced for a study of T-cell reconstitution after alpha-beta-depleted transplantation in children. It was with unique molecular identifiers that the TCRbeta library was prepared. TCRdb fed the PCR reads into MiXCR, producing one record per CDR3 protein. The repertoire holds about 610,000 distinct CDR3 sequences, with roughly a tenth as singletons. Material: PBMCs from the stem cell graft donor, obtained from the stem cell graft. This receptor was taken from a human donor who donated a stem cell graft to a child with acute myeloid leukemia.

CDR3 residues: CASSHLGQLYGYTF. In DNA form, the CDR3 reads TGTGCCAGCAGTCACCTGGGACAGCTATATGGCTACACCTTC. V is TRBV6-2 or TRBV6-3 and J is TRBJ1-2, with TRBD1 matching over 7 bases. The trim removed 5 bases at V and 5 bases at J, leaving 8 bases unmatched. Germline-derived CDR1 and CDR2 are MNHEY and SVGEGT. This CDR3 has 14 residues.